A single sample is the source of the 29 T cell receptor beta chains below, sequenced in a study of T cell repertoires in cytomegalovirus infection (dated by TCRdb to the late 2010s). Sequencer: Illumina HiSeq 1500. The raw public reads went through TCRdb reprocessing: fastp at Q25, MiXCR clone calling, in-frame beta chains kept. Records with the same CDR3 protein are collapsed into one entry carrying the most frequent genes and DNA. The table for this sample lists 200,000 to 250,000 distinct CDR3 sequences; around an eighth of them were counted only once. 1.5% to 2% of the sample lies in the top ten. The sequencing sample was made of PBMCs. The receptors were sampled from a human donor in good health (CMV status not recorded). Some clones in this sample may be carry-over from other donors' samples.

This clonotype was observed many times. The V call is TRBV7-2, the J call TRBJ1-1; a weak D match, TRBD1 (6 bases). This CDR3 has 14 residues. Trimming cost V 5 bases and J 4 bases, with 14 bases left between them. Germline CDR1 reads SGHTA; CDR2 reads FQGNSA. CDR3 DNA: TGTGCCAGCAGCCTTGCTGGGGGCTTCACTGAAGCTTTCTTT. This encodes CASSLAGGFTEAFF.

This clonotype was observed a few times. The chain has TRBV4-3 and TRBJ2-3; D uncertain. Germline values: CDR1 LGHNA, CDR2 YSLEER. V lost 0 bases and J lost 4, with 11 bases in between. The CDR3 totals 15 residues. CDR3 loop: CASSQDRTDPDTQYF. The DNA of the CDR3 is TGCGCCAGCAGCCAAGATAGAACAGACCCAGATACGCAGTATTTT.

This clonotype was counted a few times. The chain has TRBV25-1 and TRBJ1-2, with TRBD1 as a possible D gene (6 bases). The ends were cut back, 4 bases at V and 6 bases at J, with 21 bases in the middle. The CDR3 spans 16 residues. The germline V gene has CDR1 MGHDK and CDR2 SYGVNS. The CDR3 loop is CASSGTHRASSDGYTF. Written as DNA, the CDR3 is TGTGCCAGCAGTGGAACCCACAGGGCGAGTAGTGATGGCTACACCTTC.

This clonotype was seen at least ten times. V gene TRBV28 combines with J gene TRBJ1-4; TRBD1 matches 8 bases. The junction had 8 bases not matched to a gene; V was cut back by 5 bases and J by 3 bases. Germline CDR1 is MDHEN and CDR2 is SYDVKM. This CDR3 comprises 16 residues. CDR3 residues: CASSTPGQGANEKLFF. The DNA of the CDR3 is TGTGCCAGCAGTACCCCCGGACAGGGTGCTAATGAAAAACTGTTTTTT. Drawing the rest from reference TRBV28 and TRBJ1-4, the complete variable domain is DVKVTQSSRYLVKRTGEKVFLECVQDMDHENMFWYRQDPGLGLRLIYFSYDVKMKEKGDIPEGYSVSREKKERFSLILESASTNQTSMYLCASSTPGQGANEKLFFGSGTQLSVL.

The chain recombines TRBV15 with TRBJ2-3; 8 nucleotides align to TRBD2. V shed 2 bases and J 1 base; nucleotides not matched to a gene: 2. The CDR3 extends over 15 amino acids. Germline CDR1 is LNHNV and CDR2 is YYDKDF (reference sequence). CDR3 sequence: CATSRPGLGTDTQYF. CDR3 DNA sequence: TGTGCCACCAGCAGACCGGGACTAGGCACAGATACGCAGTATTTT.

This clonotype was seen repeatedly, ten times or more. The chain uses TRBV7-2 and TRBJ2-5; D is unresolved. The germline gives CDR1 SGHTA, CDR2 FQGNSA. Trimming took off 2 bases at V and 2 bases at J, with 15 bases between the two ends. CDR3 size: 16 residues. CDR3 amino acids: CASSLLSTVEQETQYF. Here the CDR3 DNA reads TGTGCCAGCAGCTTACTCTCTACAGTGGAACAAGAGACCCAGTACTTC.

This clonotype has at least ten counts. The rearrangement links TRBV7-2 to TRBJ2-5; 8 bases match TRBD2. This CDR3 contains 15 residues. After removal of 2 bases from V and 5 bases from J, the junction contained 7 bases not matched to a gene. Germline lookup yields CDR1 SGHTA and CDR2 FQGNSA. CDR3 DNA sequence: TGTGCCAGCAGCTTACAAAGCGGGAGCGTGGAGACCCAGTACTTC. It encodes CASSLQSGSVETQYF.

In its sample, this clonotype was seen a few times. This chain joins TRBV7-6 and TRBJ2-7, with D maybe TRBD1 (8 bases). V lost 5 bases, J lost 4 bases, and 24 bases lay in between. This CDR3 has 17 amino acids. Germline V gives CDR1 SGHVS, CDR2 FNYEAQ. The CDR3 loop reads CASSGGVVRQGSYEQYF. DNA of the CDR3: TGTGCCAGCAGCGGGGGGGTTGTCAGACAGGGGAGTTACGAGCAGTACTTC.

This clonotype has only a few counts. J is TRBJ2-4 and V is TRBV7-2; D is tentatively TRBD1 or TRBD2 (7 bases each). V lost 5 bases and J 5 bases, leaving 13 bases between the germline ends. Germline V gives CDR1 SGHTA, CDR2 FQGNSA. This CDR3 has 14 residues. CDR3 sequence (DNA): TGTGCCAGCAGCCACGGGGGGACAGAAAACATTCAGTACTTC. The encoded protein is CASSHGGTENIQYF.

This clonotype occurred many times. This chain links TRBV7-2 with TRBJ2-3, with 7 positions matching TRBD1. Germline CDR1 and CDR2: SGHTA and FQGNSA. Unmatched junction bases numbered 3, after V lost 5 bases and J lost 4 bases. This CDR3 region has 13 residues. The CDR3 loop is CASSKTGSDTQYF. The DNA for the CDR3 is TGTGCCAGCAGCAAGACAGGGTCAGATACGCAGTATTTT.

The CDR3 DNA sequence: TGTGCCAGCAGCTTAGAGGGGGGCGTTGGCACAGATACGCAGTATTTT. Translated, it gives CASSLEGGVGTDTQYF. The J gene is TRBJ2-3, the V gene TRBV7-2; D assignment may be TRBD1 or TRBD2 (6 bases each). Deletions cut 1 base from V and 1 base from J, with 12 bases between. Per the germline V gene, CDR1 is SGHTA and CDR2 is FQGNSA. This CDR3 region has 16 residues. Full variable domain (missing parts from reference TRBV7-2 and TRBJ2-3): GAGVSQSPSNKVTEKGKDVELRCDPISGHTALYWYRQSLGQGLEFLIYFQGNSAPDKSGLPSDRFSAERTGGSVSTLTIQRTQQEDSAVYLCASSLEGGVGTDTQYFGPGTRLTVL.

The chain is built from TRBV19 and TRBJ2-5; 8 positions match TRBD1. The trim removed 5 bases at V and 2 bases at J, leaving 7 bases unmatched. The length of the CDR3 is 15 residues. Germline CDR1 LNHDA, CDR2 SQIVND (reference sequence). Written as DNA, the CDR3 is TGTGCCAGTAGTTTCGGACAGGGACTTCAAGAGACCCAGTACTTC. Translated: CASSFGQGLQETQYF.

Only a few counts were recorded for this clonotype. DNA of the CDR3: TGCAGTGCGCAAGCGGATAGCAATCAGCCCCAGCATTTT. Translated, it gives CSAQADSNQPQHF. The V and J genes are TRBV20-1 and TRBJ1-5; no definite D call. Trimming removed 6 bases at V and 0 bases at J, with 9 bases between. CDR3 length: 13 amino acids. Germline CDR1 reads DFQATT; CDR2 reads SNEGSKA (reference sequence).

This clonotype was seen a few times. The chain uses TRBV19 and TRBJ2-6; 8 bases are a match to TRBD1. The CDR3 extends over 16 amino acids. The J segment lost 2 bases and the V segment lost 6 bases, leaving 6 bases of the junction unmatched. CDR1 and CDR2 (germline): LNHDA, SQIVND (reference sequence). For the CDR3, the DNA is TGTGCCAGTAGCGGACAGGGCTTCACTGGGGCCAACGTCCTGACTTTC. Its translation is CASSGQGFTGANVLTF.

This clonotype came up a few times. V and J are TRBV10-3 and TRBJ1-1; 8 nucleotides agree with TRBD1. Germline loops: CDR1 ENHRY, CDR2 SYGVKD. Trimming removed 6 bases from V and 4 bases from J; junction bases left unmatched: 4. The length of the CDR3 is 13 residues. Here the CDR3 reads CAIRDRVGTEAFF. CDR3 sequence (DNA): TGTGCCATCAGGGACAGGGTAGGCACTGAAGCTTTCTTT.

Many counts were recorded for this clonotype. The gene calls are TRBV7-6 and TRBJ1-4; TRBD1 might be the D (6 bases). Germline lookup yields CDR1 SGHVS and CDR2 FNYEAQ. The CDR3 is made up of 15 amino acids. Deletions cut 2 bases from V and 8 bases from J, with 15 bases between. CDR3 coding DNA: TGTGCCAGCAGCTTAAACAGGGCGGCCGGGGAAAAACTGTTTTTT. Its protein is CASSLNRAAGEKLFF.

This chain uses TRBV10-3 with TRBJ1-5; tentatively, D is TRBD1 (5 bases). Germline V gene data show CDR1 as ENHRY and CDR2 as SYGVKD. The CDR3 length is 15 residues. V was trimmed by 0 bases and J by 6 bases, leaving 12 bases between them. CDR3 loop: CAISESRGEGQPQHF. The CDR3 DNA follows: TGTGCCATCAGTGAGTCGCGGGGCGAAGGTCAGCCCCAGCATTTT.

Many counts were recorded for this clonotype. The genes are TRBV7-6 and TRBJ1-6; 11 bases fit TRBD1. Per germline, CDR1 SGHVS and CDR2 FNYEAQ. CDR3 length: 15 amino acids. The trim removed 5 bases at V and 8 bases at J, leaving 5 bases unmatched. Here the CDR3 reads CASSQGQGEYSPLHF. CDR3 DNA sequence: TGTGCCAGCAGCCAGGGACAGGGGGAGTATTCACCCCTCCACTTT.

This clonotype was seen many times. This sequence joins TRBV6-5 and TRBJ2-3; TRBD1 matches at 8 bases. This CDR3 has 14 amino acids. After removal of 6 bases from V and 0 bases from J, the junction contained 2 bases not matched to a gene. From germline, CDR1 is MNHEY and CDR2 SVGAGI. Written as DNA, the CDR3 is TGTGCCAGCAGGAGGGACAGGAGCACAGATACGCAGTATTTT. This gives the protein CASRRDRSTDTQYF.

This clonotype showed up just a few times. The chain carries TRBV28 and TRBJ2-3; maybe TRBD2 (6 bases). V gave up 1 base and J gave up 2 bases, with 10 bases separating them. Germline V gives CDR1 MDHEN, CDR2 SYDVKM. The CDR3 length is 15 residues. DNA of the CDR3: TGTGCCAGCAGTTTATCGCGGGGATACACAGATACGCAGTATTTT. Amino acids: CASSLSRGYTDTQYF.

This clonotype occurred a few times. This chain uses TRBV6-5 with TRBJ1-5, with TRBD1 matching over 9 bases. The CDR3 extends over 15 amino acids. Per germline, CDR1 MNHEY and CDR2 SVGAGI. V lost 5 bases and J lost 9; bases outside the gene matches: 11. The CDR3 DNA reads TGTGCCAGCAGTCCTCGGACAGGGGACTCCGGGCCCCAGCATTTT. Translated, it gives CASSPRTGDSGPQHF.

The sample holds a few counts of this clonotype. CDR3 sequence: CASSQGDGGYTF. Written as DNA, the CDR3 is TGTGCCAGCAGCCAAGGGGACGGGGGCTACACCTTC. The rearrangement joins TRBV3-1 to TRBJ1-2; perhaps TRBD1 as D (5 bases). Per germline, CDR1 LGHDT and CDR2 YNNKEL (reference sequence). Trimming removed 1 base from V and 8 bases from J, with 8 bases in between. The CDR3 has 12 amino acids.

This clonotype was counted between two and nine times. In DNA, the CDR3 is TGCAGTGCTAGCGGCGCCTTAAATTCACCCCTCCACTTT. Its translation: CSASGALNSPLHF. This sequence joins TRBV20-1 and TRBJ1-6; no firm D call. Germline values: CDR1 DFQATT, CDR2 SNEGSKA (reference sequence). Trimming cost V 3 bases and J 7 bases, with 10 bases left between them. The length of the CDR3 is 13 residues.

Many counts were recorded for this clonotype. This chain uses TRBV2 with TRBJ1-1; D not certain. This CDR3 comprises 15 residues. The germline V gene has CDR1 SNHLY and CDR2 FYNNEI. V lost 2 bases and J lost 5, with 15 bases in between. Written as DNA, the CDR3 is TGTGCCAGCAGTGAAACCCGAAGCCCGGGGACTGAAGCTTTCTTT. Its translation: CASSETRSPGTEAFF.

This clonotype appeared many times. The chain is built from TRBV7-8 and TRBJ1-1; D gene unclear. This CDR3 region has 12 residues. The V and J ends lost 2 bases and 6 bases respectively, with 7 bases between them. Germline-derived CDR1 and CDR2 are SGHVS and FQNEAQ. The CDR3, as DNA: TGTGCCAGCAGCTTACGGCGCGCTGAAGCTTTCTTT. This translates into CASSLRRAEAFF.

This clonotype has just a few counts. The rearrangement uses TRBV18 and TRBJ2-5; no clear D. Germline V gene lookup returns CDR1 KGHSH and CDR2 LQKENI. This CDR3 has 15 residues. Trimming removed 3 bases at V and 4 bases at J, with 15 bases between. This chain's CDR3 is CASSPNGQSGETQYF. The CDR3 nucleotides read TGTGCCAGCTCACCTAACGGCCAGTCCGGAGAGACCCAGTACTTC.

This clonotype has just a few counts. The J gene is TRBJ2-7, the V gene TRBV28; 10 nucleotides align to TRBD1. V trimming: 1 base; J trimming: 12 bases; junction bases outside the gene matches: 12. Germline V gives CDR1 MDHEN, CDR2 SYDVKM. This CDR3 region has 15 residues. Written as DNA, the CDR3 is TGTGCCAGCAGTTTATACGGGACAGGGGCCGCCGCCCCGTACTTC. It specifies CASSLYGTGAAAPYF.

This clonotype was seen at least ten times. V is TRBV7-3 and J is TRBJ1-1; D call uncertain. Per germline, CDR1 SGHTA and CDR2 FQGTGA. The V gene lost 5 bases and the J gene lost 0 bases, with 10 bases spanning the gap. The CDR3 has 14 residues. The CDR3 DNA reads TGTGCCAGCAGCGGAAAAGGACTGAACACTGAAGCTTTCTTT. This codes for CASSGKGLNTEAFF.

The V gene is TRBV11-3, the J gene TRBJ2-7, with a possible D match to TRBD1 (7 bases). Germline CDR1 is SGHNT and CDR2 is YENEEA. The CDR3 is 15 amino acids. V was clipped by 6 bases and J by 0 bases, with 15 bases between them. CDR3 sequence: CASSSGGFPSYEQYF. The CDR3 DNA is TGTGCCAGCAGTTCAGGGGGGTTCCCCTCCTACGAGCAGTACTTC.